What follows are 14 T cell receptor beta chains derived from one specimen sequenced in a study of molecular identifiers for immune sequencing clone quantification. TCRdb passed the PCR reads through MiXCR, listing each CDR3 protein once. The table lists 460,000 or so distinct CDR3 sequences, around 23% of them singletons. Sequencing was done on a sample of naive CD8+ T cells from blood, with Jurkat cell RNA spiked in. Specified subset: FACS-sorted CD8+CD4-CCR7+CD45RA+ naive T cells. These receptors originate from a human donor in good health. Some libraries in this study had Jurkat cell RNA spiked in.

This clonotype appeared many times. V usage is TRBV20-1 and J usage is TRBJ2-7; the match to TRBD1 covers 8 bases. Germline CDR1 is DFQATT and CDR2 is SNEGSKA (reference sequence). V lost 3 bases to trimming and J lost 5 bases; unmatched junction nucleotides: 9. The CDR3 has 14 amino acids. CDR3 loop: CSARGQAFGDEQYF. DNA of the CDR3: TGCAGTGCTAGGGGACAGGCCTTTGGGGACGAGCAGTACTTC.

On this clonotype itself: This may stem from a read error, because a much larger clone lies one nucleotide away. The genes are TRBV7-6 and TRBJ1-1; no firm D call. The germline V gene has CDR1 SGHVS and CDR2 FNYEAQ. This CDR3 comprises 13 residues. In DNA form, the CDR3 reads TGTGGCAGCAGCCGCGGGGTTAACACTGAAGCTTTCTTT. This translates into CGSSRGVNTEAFF.

This clonotype was seen a few times. The chain carries TRBV6-2 or TRBV6-3 and TRBJ2-5; 8 nucleotides agree with TRBD2. The germline gives CDR1 MNHEY, CDR2 SVGEGT. The CDR3 length is 16 residues. V was clipped by 2 bases and J by 1 base; unmatched bases: 6. The CDR3 DNA is TGTGCCAGCAGTTACGAGATAGCGGGGCTCCAAGAGACCCAGTACTTC. The encoded protein is CASSYEIAGLQETQYF.

V and J are TRBV6-2 or TRBV6-3 and TRBJ2-4, with a weak D call TRBD1 (5 bases). CDR1 and CDR2 (germline): MNHEY, SVGEGT. This CDR3 has 16 residues. Trimming cost V 0 bases and J 7 bases, with 16 bases left between them. Written as DNA, the CDR3 is TGTGCCAGCAGTTACTCGACAGTGAACCAGTATAACATTCAGTACTTC. Protein: CASSYSTVNQYNIQYF.

This clonotype showed up many times. The gene calls are TRBV2 and TRBJ2-4, with 7 bases aligning to TRBD2. Trimming at V came to 3 bases and at J to 0 bases, leaving 5 bases not matched to a gene. CDR3 length equals 16 residues. In germline, CDR1 is SNHLY, CDR2 FYNNEI. The CDR3: CASSDQAGLAKNIQYF. CDR3 DNA sequence: TGTGCCAGCAGTGACCAAGCGGGGTTAGCCAAAAACATTCAGTACTTC.

This clonotype was observed a handful of times. The chain carries TRBV7-9 and TRBJ1-2; 7 bases line up with TRBD1. Unmatched junction bases numbered 9, after V lost 1 base and J lost 4 bases. Germline values: CDR1 SEHNR, CDR2 FQNEAQ (reference sequence). The CDR3 sequence is 16 residues long. The CDR3 reads CASSLVHRGMTYGYTF. For the CDR3, the DNA is TGTGCCAGCAGCTTAGTCCACAGGGGTATGACCTATGGCTACACCTTC.

This clonotype has ten or more counts. The chain uses TRBV6-5 and TRBJ2-7, with 12 bases identical to TRBD1. The CDR3 totals 15 residues. Germline V CDR1 and CDR2: MNHEY, SVGAGI. V shed 6 bases and J 6 bases; nucleotides not matched to a gene: 9. For the CDR3, the DNA is TGTGCCAGCAGCGACACGGGACAGGGGGCTGGCGAGCAGTACTTC. Translating it yields CASSDTGQGAGEQYF.

This clonotype has at least ten counts. The chain has TRBV9 and TRBJ2-7; unclear D gene. With 4 bases removed from V and 2 bases from J, the gap between germline ends came to 13 bases. The CDR3 loop spans 14 amino acids. The germline CDR1 and CDR2 sequences are SGDLS and YYNGEE. The CDR3 sequence: CASSYSTTPYEQYF. The CDR3 coding sequence is TGTGCCAGCAGCTATAGTACGACTCCCTACGAGCAGTACTTC.

The chain couples TRBV20-1 to TRBJ2-1, with a weak D call TRBD1 (5 bases). The CDR3 consists of 15 residues. Germline CDR1 and CDR2: DFQATT and SNEGSKA (reference sequence). Trimming stripped 1 base from V and 3 bases from J, with 13 bases between. Here the CDR3 reads CSARVQGSVYNEQFF. The CDR3 nucleotides read TGCAGTGCTAGAGTGCAGGGCTCGGTCTACAATGAGCAGTTCTTC.

The V call is TRBV6-6, the J call TRBJ2-2; D perhaps matches TRBD1 (6 bases). This CDR3 region has 16 residues. V lost 2 bases, J lost 3 bases, and 13 bases lay in between. Germline CDR1 reads MNHNY; CDR2 reads SVGAGI (reference sequence). The CDR3 here is CASSYTGIVDTGELFF. The CDR3 region has the DNA TGTGCCAGCAGTTACACAGGGATAGTAGACACCGGGGAGCTGTTTTTT.

This clonotype came up a few times. The chain's CDR3 is CASSPPGQGASGNTIYF. DNA of the CDR3: TGCGCCAGCAGCCCACCGGGACAGGGGGCCTCTGGAAACACCATATATTTT. The rearrangement uses TRBV4-1 and TRBJ1-3, with 12 bases matching TRBD1. Looked up from germline, CDR1 is MGHRA and CDR2 is YSYEKL. Trimming removed 4 bases from V and 0 bases from J; junction bases left unmatched: 4. The CDR3 spans 17 residues.

As regards this clonotype: Being one base from a much bigger clone, this may be a read error. The chain uses TRBV14 and TRBJ2-5; 8 bases are a match to TRBD2. The germline V gene encodes CDR1 SGHDN and CDR2 FVKESK. The CDR3 covers 18 residues. The junction had 18 bases not matched to a gene; V was cut back by 0 bases and J by 9 bases. In DNA, the CDR3 is TGTGCCAGCAGCCAAGATGGGCCGGGTAGCGGGGTCTACGAGGCCCAGTACTTC. Amino acid sequence: CASSQDGPGSGVYEAQYF.

This clonotype was seen a few times. The rearrangement links TRBV4-1 to TRBJ2-7, with TRBD2 as a possible D gene (6 bases). There are 14 residues in the CDR3. Germline V gives CDR1 MGHRA, CDR2 YSYEKL. Trimming took 0 bases from V and 2 from J, leaving 8 bases between them. As DNA, the CDR3 is TGCGCCAGCAGCCAAGAGGACTATACCTACGAGCAGTACTTC. Translation: CASSQEDYTYEQYF.

V usage is TRBV15 and J usage is TRBJ2-5; maybe TRBD2 (5 bases). V shed 0 bases and J shed 0 bases, with 8 bases lying between them. This CDR3 comprises 15 residues. The germline gives CDR1 LNHNV, CDR2 YYDKDF (reference sequence). CDR3 region: CATSRDPGYQETQYF. The CDR3 bases are TGTGCCACCAGCAGAGATCCGGGGTACCAAGAGACCCAGTACTTC.